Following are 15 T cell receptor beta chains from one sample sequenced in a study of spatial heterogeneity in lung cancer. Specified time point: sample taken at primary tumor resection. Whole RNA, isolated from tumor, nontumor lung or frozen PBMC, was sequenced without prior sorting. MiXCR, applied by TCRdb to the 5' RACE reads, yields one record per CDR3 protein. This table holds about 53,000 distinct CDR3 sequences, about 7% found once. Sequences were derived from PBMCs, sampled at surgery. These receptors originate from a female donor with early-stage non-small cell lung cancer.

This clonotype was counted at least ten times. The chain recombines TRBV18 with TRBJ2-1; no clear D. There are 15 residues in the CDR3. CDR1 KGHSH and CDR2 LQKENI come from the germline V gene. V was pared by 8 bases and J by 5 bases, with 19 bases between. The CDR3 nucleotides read TGTGCCAGCGCCTTAGTGGGCAGGTACAACAATGAGCAGTTCTTC. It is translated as CASALVGRYNNEQFF.

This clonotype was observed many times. The CDR3 sequence: CSVEGRNNSPLHF. The CDR3 DNA reads TGCAGCGTTGAGGGCAGGAATAATTCACCCCTCCACTTT. The chain uses TRBV29-1 and TRBJ1-6; D ambiguous. The V end was cut by 3 bases, the J end by 5 bases, with 8 bases between. The CDR3 spans 13 residues. Germline V gives CDR1 SQVTM, CDR2 ANQGSEA.

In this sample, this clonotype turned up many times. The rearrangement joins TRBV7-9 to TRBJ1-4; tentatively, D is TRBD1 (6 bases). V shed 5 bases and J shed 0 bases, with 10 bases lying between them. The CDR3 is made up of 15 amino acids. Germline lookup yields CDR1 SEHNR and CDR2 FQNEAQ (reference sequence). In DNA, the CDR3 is TGTGCCAGCAGCCTCGGGGACACAACTAATGAAAAACTGTTTTTT. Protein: CASSLGDTTNEKLFF.

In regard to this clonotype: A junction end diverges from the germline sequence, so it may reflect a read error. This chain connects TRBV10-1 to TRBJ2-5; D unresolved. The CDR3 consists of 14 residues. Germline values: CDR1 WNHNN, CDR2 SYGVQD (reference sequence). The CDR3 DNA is TGCGCCAACAGTGATGGGCAGCGTGAGGAGACCCAGTACTTC. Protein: CANSDGQREETQYF.

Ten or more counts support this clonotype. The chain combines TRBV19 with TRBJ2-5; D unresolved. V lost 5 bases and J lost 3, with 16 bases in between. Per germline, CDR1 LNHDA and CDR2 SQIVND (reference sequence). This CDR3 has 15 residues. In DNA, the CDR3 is TGTGCCAGTAGTGTCTACGGCACCGGCAAAGAGACCCAGTACTTC. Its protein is CASSVYGTGKETQYF.

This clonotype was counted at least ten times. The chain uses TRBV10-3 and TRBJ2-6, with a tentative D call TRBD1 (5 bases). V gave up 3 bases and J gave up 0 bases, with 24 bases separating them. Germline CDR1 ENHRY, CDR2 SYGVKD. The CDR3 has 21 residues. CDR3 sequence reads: CAISDPDSLYYNGSGANVLTF. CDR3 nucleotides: TGTGCCATCAGTGACCCCGACAGTCTCTACTACAACGGCTCTGGGGCCAACGTCCTGACTTTC.

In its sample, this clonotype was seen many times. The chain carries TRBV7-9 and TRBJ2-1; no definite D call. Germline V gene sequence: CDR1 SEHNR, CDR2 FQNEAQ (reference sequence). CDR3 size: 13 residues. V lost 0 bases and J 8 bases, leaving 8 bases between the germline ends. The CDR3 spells CASSLARFDEQFF. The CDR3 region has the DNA TGTGCCAGCAGCTTAGCCCGATTCGATGAGCAGTTCTTC.

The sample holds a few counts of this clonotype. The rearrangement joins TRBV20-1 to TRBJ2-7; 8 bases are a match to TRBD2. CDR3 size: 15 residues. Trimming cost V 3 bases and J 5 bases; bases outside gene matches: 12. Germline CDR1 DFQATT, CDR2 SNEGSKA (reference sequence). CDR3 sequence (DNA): TGCAGTGCTAGGGCCCCTACGGGGGGGCGAAACGAGCAGTACTTC. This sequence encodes CSARAPTGGRNEQYF.

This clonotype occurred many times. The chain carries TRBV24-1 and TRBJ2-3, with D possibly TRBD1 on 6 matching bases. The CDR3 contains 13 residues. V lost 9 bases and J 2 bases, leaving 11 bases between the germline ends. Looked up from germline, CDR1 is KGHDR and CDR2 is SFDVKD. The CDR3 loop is CATQDRNTDTQYF. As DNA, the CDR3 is TGTGCCACCCAAGACAGGAACACAGATACGCAGTATTTT.

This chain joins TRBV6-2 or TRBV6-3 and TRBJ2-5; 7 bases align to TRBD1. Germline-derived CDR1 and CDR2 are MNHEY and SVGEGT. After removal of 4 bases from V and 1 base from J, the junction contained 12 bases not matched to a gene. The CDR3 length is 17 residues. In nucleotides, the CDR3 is TGTGCCAGCAGTTTAGAGGACCCGGGACAGCTCCAAGAGACCCAGTACTTC. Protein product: CASSLEDPGQLQETQYF.

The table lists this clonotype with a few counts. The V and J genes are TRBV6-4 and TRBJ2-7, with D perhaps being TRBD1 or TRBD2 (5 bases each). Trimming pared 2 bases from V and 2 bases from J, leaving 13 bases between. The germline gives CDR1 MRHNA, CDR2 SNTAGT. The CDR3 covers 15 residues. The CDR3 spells CASSDVGALPYEQYF. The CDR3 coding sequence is TGTGCCAGCAGTGACGTCGGGGCTCTACCCTACGAGCAGTACTTC.

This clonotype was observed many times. In nucleotides, the CDR3 is TGTGCCAGCGGAGCATCCCTCGGGGGAGCTGGGGCCAACGTCCTGACTTTC. This codes for CASGASLGGAGANVLTF. This chain connects TRBV3-1 to TRBJ2-6; a weak D match, TRBD2 (6 bases). Germline lookup yields CDR1 LGHDT and CDR2 YNNKEL (reference sequence). V was cut by 8 bases and J by 2 bases, with 19 bases left in between. The CDR3 loop spans 17 amino acids.

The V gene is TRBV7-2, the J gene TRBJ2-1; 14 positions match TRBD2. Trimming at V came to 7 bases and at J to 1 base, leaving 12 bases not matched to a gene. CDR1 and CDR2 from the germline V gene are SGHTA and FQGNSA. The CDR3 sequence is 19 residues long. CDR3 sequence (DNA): TGTGCCAGCAACCTTATTCGGGGACTAGCGGGGGTGTCCTACAATGAGCAGTTCTTC. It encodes CASNLIRGLAGVSYNEQFF.

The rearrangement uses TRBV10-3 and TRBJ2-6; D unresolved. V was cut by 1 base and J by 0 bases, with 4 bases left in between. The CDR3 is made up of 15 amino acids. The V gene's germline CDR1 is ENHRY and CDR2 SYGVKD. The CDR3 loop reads CAISEWGSGANVLTF. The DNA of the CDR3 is TGTGCCATCAGTGAGTGGGGCTCTGGGGCCAACGTCCTGACTTTC.

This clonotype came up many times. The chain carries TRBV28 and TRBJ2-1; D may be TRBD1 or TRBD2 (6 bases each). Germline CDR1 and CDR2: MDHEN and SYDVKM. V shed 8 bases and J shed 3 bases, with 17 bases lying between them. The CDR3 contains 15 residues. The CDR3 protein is CASCSAGTLYNEQFF. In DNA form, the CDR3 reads TGTGCCAGCTGTTCCGCGGGGACACTCTACAATGAGCAGTTCTTC.